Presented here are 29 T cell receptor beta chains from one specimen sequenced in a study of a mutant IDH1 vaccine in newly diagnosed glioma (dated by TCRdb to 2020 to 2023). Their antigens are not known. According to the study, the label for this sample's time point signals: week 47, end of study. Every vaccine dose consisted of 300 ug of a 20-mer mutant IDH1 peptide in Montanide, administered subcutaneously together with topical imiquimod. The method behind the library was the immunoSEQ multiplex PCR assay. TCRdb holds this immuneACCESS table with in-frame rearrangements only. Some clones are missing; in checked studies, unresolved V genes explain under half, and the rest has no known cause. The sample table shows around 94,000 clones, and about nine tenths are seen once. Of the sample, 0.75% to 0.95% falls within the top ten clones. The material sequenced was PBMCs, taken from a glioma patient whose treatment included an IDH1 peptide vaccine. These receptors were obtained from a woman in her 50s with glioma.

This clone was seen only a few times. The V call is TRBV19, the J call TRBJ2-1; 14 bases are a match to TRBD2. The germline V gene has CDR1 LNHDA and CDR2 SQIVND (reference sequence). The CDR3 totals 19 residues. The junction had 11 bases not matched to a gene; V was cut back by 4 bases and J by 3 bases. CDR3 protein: CASSKGTSGSRSFYNEQFF. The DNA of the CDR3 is TGTGCCAGTAGTAAGGGGACTAGCGGGAGTAGGAGCTTCTACAATGAGCAGTTCTTC.

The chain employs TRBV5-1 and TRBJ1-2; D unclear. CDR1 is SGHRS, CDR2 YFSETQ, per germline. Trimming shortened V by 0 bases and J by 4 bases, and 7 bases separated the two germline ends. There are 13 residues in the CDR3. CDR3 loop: CASSLDYSYGYTF. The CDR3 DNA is TGCGCCAGCAGCTTGGATTACAGCTATGGCTACACCTTC.

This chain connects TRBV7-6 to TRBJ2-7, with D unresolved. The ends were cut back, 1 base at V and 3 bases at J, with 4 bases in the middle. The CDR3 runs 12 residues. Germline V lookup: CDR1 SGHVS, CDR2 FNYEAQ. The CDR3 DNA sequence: TGTGCCAGCAGCTTAGGGGACTACGAGCAGTACTTC. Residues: CASSLGDYEQYF.

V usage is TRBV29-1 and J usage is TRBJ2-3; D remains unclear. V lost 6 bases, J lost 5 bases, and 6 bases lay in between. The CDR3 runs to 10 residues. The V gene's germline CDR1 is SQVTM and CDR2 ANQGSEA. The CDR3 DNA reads TGCAGCGTCTGGGGAGATACGCAGTATTTT. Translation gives CSVWGDTQYF.

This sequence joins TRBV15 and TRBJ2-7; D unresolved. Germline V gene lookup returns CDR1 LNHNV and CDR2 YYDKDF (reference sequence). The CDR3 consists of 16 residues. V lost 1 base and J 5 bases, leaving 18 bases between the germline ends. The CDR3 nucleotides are TGTGCCACCAGCAGAGGCGATTGGGGTACGGCCCACGAGCAGTACTTC. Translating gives CATSRGDWGTAHEQYF.

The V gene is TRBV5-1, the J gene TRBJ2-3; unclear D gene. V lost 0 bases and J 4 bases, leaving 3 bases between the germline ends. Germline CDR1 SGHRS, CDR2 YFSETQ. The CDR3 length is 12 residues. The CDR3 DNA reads TGCGCCAGCAGCTTGGATGCAGATACGCAGTATTTT. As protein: CASSLDADTQYF.

The CDR3 loop is CASSKDRMETDTQYF. As DNA, the CDR3 is TGCGCCAGCAGCAAAGACCGAATGGAAACAGATACGCAGTATTTT. J is TRBJ2-3 and V is TRBV5-1; D gene uncertain. V gave up 4 bases and J gave up 3 bases, with 15 bases separating them. Germline V CDR1 and CDR2: SGHRS, YFSETQ. The CDR3 totals 15 residues.

DNA for the CDR3: TGTGCCAGCAGCTTGGAGAATAGCAATCAGCCCCAGCATTTT. Translated: CASSLENSNQPQHF. The rearrangement links TRBV7-9 to TRBJ1-5; D is ambiguous. The V and J ends lost 3 bases and 0 bases respectively, with 6 bases between them. The germline CDR1 and CDR2 sequences are SEHNR and FQNEAQ (reference sequence). The CDR3 is 14 amino acids.

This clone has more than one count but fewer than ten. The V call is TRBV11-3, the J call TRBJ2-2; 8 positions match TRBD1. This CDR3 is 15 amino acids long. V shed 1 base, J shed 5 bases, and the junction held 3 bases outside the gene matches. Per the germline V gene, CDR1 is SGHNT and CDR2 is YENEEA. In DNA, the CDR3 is TGTGCCAGCAGCTTAGGACAGGGGAGGACCGGGGAGCTGTTTTTT. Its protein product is CASSLGQGRTGELFF.

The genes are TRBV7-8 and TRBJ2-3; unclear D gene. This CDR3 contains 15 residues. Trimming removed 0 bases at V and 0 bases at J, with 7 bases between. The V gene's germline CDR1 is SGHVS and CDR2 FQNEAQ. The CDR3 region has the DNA TGTGCCAGCAGCTTAGCGGGTACTAGCACAGATACGCAGTATTTT. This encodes CASSLAGTSTDTQYF. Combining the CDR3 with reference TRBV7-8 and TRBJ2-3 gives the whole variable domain GAGVSQSPRYKVAKRGQDVALRCDPISGHVSLFWYQQALGQGPEFLTYFQNEAQLDKSGLPSDRFFAERPEGSVSTLKIQRTQQEDSAVYLCASSLAGTSTDTQYFGPGTRLTVL.

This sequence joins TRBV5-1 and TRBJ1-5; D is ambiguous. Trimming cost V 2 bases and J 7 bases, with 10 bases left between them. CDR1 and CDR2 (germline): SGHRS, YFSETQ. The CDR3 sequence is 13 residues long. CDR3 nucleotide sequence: TGCGCCAGCAGCTTAAGGACGGGGCAGCCCCAGCATTTT. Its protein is CASSLRTGQPQHF.

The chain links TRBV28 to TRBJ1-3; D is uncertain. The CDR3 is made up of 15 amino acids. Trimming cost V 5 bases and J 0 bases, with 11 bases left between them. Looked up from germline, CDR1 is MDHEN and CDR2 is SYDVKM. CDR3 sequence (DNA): TGTGCCAGCAGTACCACGTCACACTCTGGAAACACCATATATTTT. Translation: CASSTTSHSGNTIYF.

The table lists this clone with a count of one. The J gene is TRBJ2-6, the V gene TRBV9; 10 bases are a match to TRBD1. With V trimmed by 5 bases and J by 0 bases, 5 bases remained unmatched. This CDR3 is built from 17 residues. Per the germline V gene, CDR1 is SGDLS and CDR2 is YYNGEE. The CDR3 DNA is TGTGCCAGCAGAGAGGGACAGGGGATCTCTGGGGCCAACGTCCTGACTTTC. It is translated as CASREGQGISGANVLTF.

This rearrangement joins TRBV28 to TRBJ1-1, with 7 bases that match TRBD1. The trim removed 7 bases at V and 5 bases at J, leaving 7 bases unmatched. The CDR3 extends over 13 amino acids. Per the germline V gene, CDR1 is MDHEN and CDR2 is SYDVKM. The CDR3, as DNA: TGTGCCAGCATCCTCACAGGGGAAACTGAAGCTTTCTTT. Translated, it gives CASILTGETEAFF.

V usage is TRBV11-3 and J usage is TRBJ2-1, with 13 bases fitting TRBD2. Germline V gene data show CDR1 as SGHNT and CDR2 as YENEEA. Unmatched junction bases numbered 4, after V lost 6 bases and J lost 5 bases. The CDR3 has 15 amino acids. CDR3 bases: TGTGCCAGCAGTCCGGGACTAGCGGGGAACAATGAGCAGTTCTTC. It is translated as CASSPGLAGNNEQFF.

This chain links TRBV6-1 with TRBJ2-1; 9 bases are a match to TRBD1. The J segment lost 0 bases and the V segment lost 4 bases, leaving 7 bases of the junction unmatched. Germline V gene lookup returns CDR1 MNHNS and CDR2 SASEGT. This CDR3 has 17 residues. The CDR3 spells CASSGTGQGRSYNEQFF. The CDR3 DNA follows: TGTGCCAGCAGTGGGACGGGACAGGGACGCTCCTACAATGAGCAGTTCTTC.

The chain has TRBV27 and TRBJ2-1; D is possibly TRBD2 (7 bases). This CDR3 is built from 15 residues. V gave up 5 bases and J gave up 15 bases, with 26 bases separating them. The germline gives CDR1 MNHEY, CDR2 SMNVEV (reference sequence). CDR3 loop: CASSLHGSGGRSRFF. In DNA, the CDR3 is TGTGCCAGCAGTCTACACGGATCCGGGGGGCGGTCTCGGTTCTTC.

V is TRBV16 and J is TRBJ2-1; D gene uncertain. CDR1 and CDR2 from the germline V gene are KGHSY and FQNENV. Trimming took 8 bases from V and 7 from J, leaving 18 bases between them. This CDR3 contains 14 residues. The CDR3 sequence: CASGISQIANEQFF. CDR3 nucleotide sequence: TGTGCCAGCGGAATATCTCAAATTGCGAATGAGCAGTTCTTC.

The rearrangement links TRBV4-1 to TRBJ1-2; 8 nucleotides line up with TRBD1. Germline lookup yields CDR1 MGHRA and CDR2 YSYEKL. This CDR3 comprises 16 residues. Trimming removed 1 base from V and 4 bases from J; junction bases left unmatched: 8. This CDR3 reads CASSQVPDRDAYGYTF. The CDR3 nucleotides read TGCGCCAGCAGCCAAGTTCCGGACAGGGACGCCTATGGCTACACCTTC.

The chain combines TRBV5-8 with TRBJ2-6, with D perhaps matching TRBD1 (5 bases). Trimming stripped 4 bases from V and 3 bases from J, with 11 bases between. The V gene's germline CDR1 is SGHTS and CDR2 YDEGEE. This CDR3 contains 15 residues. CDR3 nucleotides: TGTGCCAGCAGCCTGACAGTAAGTGGGGCCAACGTCCTGACTTTC. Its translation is CASSLTVSGANVLTF.

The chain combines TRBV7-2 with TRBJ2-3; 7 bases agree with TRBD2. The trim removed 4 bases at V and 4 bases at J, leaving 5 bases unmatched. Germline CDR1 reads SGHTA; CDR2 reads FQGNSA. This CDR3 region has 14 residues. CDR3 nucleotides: TGTGCCAGCAGCTGGACTAGTTTCGCAGATACGCAGTATTTT. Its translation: CASSWTSFADTQYF. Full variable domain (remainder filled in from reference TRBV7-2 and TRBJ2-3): GAGVSQSPSNKVTEKGKDVELRCDPISGHTALYWYRQSLGQGLEFLIYFQGNSAPDKSGLPSDRFSAERTGGSVSTLTIQRTQQEDSAVYLCASSWTSFADTQYFGPGTRLTVL.

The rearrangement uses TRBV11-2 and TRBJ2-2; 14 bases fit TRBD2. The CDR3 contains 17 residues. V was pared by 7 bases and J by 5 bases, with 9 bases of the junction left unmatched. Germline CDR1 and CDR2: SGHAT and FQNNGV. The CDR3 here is CASTLGLAGGRTGELFF. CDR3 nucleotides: TGTGCCAGCACCCTAGGACTAGCGGGAGGACGGACCGGGGAGCTGTTTTTT.

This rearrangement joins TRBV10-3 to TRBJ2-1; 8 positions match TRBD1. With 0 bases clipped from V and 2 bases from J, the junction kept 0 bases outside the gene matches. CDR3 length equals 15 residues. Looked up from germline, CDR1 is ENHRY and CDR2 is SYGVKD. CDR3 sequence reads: CAISESTGAYNEQFF. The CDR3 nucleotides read TGTGCCATCAGTGAGTCGACAGGGGCCTACAATGAGCAGTTCTTC.

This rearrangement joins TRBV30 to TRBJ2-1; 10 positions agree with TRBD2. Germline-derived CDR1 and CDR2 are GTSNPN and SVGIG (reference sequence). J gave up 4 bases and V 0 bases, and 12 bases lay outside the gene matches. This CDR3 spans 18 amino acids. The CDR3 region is CAWSVRLAGVNIYNEQFF. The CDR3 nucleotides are TGTGCCTGGAGTGTAAGGCTAGCGGGAGTCAATATTTACAATGAGCAGTTCTTC.

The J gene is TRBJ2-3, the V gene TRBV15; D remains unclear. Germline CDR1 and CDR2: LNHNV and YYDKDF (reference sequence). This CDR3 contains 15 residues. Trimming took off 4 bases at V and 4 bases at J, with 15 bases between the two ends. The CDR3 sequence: CATSKARGRADTQYF. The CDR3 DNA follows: TGTGCCACCAGCAAAGCCCGCGGTCGGGCAGATACGCAGTATTTT.

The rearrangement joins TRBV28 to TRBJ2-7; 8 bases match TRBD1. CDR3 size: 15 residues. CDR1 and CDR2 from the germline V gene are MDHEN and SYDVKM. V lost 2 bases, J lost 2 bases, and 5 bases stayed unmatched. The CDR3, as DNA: TGTGCCAGCAGTTTAGGGACAGGTTTCGCCTACGAGCAGTACTTC. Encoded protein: CASSLGTGFAYEQYF.

In DNA, the CDR3 is TGTGCCAGCGGGGGGCCGTGCTCTGGAAACACCATATATTTT. Its translation: CASGGPCSGNTIYF. The chain joins TRBV6-9 to TRBJ1-3; a possible D gene is TRBD1 (6 bases). Looked up from germline, CDR1 is MNHGY and CDR2 is SVAAGI. This CDR3 is built from 14 residues. V was shortened by 8 bases and J by 0 bases, with 11 bases between the two germline ends.

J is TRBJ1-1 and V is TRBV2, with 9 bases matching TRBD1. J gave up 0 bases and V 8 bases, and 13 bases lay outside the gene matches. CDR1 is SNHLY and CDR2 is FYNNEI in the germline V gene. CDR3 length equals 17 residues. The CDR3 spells CASLTGGPGSVNTEAFF. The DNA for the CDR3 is TGTGCCAGCTTAACAGGGGGCCCGGGAAGTGTGAACACTGAAGCTTTCTTT. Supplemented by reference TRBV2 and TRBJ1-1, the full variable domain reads EPEVTQTPSHQVTQMGQEVILRCVPISNHLYFYWYRQILGQKVEFLVSFYNNEISEKSEIFDDQFSVERPDGSNFTLKIRSTKLEDSAMYFCASLTGGPGSVNTEAFFGQGTRLTVV.

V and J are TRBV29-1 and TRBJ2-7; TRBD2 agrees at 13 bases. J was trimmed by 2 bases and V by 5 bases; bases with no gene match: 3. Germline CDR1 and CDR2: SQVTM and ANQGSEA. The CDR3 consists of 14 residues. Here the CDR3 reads CSVRTSGRAYEQYF. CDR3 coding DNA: TGCAGCGTTAGAACTAGCGGGAGGGCCTACGAGCAGTACTTC.